This T cell receptor beta chain was sequenced during a study of vaccination and CD4 T cells after COVID-19 (dated by TCRdb to the early 2020s). About the investigation overall: Convalescent patients had a positive SARS-CoV-2 result on nasal swab PCR, and of these patients, some 10 had mild disease and one had severe disease. Participants got two doses of the Pfizer-BioNTech BNT162b2 vaccine (n=8) or two doses of the Moderna mRNA-1273 vaccine (n=2). Six males and four females were included in the convalescent cohort, with two Hispanic individuals, seven Caucasians, two Asians and one multiracial person represented. As controls, cultures received a CEFX viral epitope pool (the positive control), an HIV-1 Nef peptide pool (the negative control), or no peptide at all. In 9 to 11 COVID-19 convalescent patients and 4 infection-naive healthy vaccine recipients, researchers compared the spike-specific CD4+ TCR repertoire from before mRNA vaccination with the repertoire from after. Post-vaccine blood samples were obtained a median of about 77 days after the second vaccine dose, with a range of roughly 13 to 250 days. Post-COVID blood samples from convalescent patients were collected a median of around 110 days after diagnosis, with a range of about 30 to 170 days. The cultures were stimulated with overlapping spike peptide pools from SARS-CoV-2 and from the common cold coronaviruses HCoV-NL63, HCoV-OC43 and HCoV-229E.

In the paper's terms, the treatment or condition label means: approximately nine-day PBMC culture with coronavirus spike peptide pools or control peptides (ViraFEST assay). To expand antigen-specific T cells with peptide pools and then pick out the expanded clonotypes through TCR sequencing, the study relied on the ViraFEST assay. The positive SARS-CoV-2 PCR tests of the convalescent patients were dated from March to December 2020, before the Alpha, Beta and Delta variants emerged in the United States. PBMCs were cultured at approximately 2 million per well in IMDM supplemented with around 5% human AB serum and about 10 IU/ml IL-2, with 9.5 to 10 ug/ml peptide pools added. On days 3 and 7, half of the culture medium was replaced with fresh IL-2-containing medium. CD4+ T cells were isolated after roughly nine days of culture through negative selection using the EasySep CD4+ T cell isolation kit. Ficoll-Paque Plus gradient centrifugation was used to isolate PBMCs from whole blood, and the isolated PBMCs were then either used fresh or cryopreserved at -140C. Culture conditions were generally each tested in triplicate wells.

The full study reports these points: The median number of SARS-CoV-2-reactive clonotypes rose from about 19 after infection to roughly 38 after vaccination, but the change was not significant. Of the vaccine-specific clones in convalescent patients, 304 of 307, or nearly all, reacted only to SARS-CoV-2 spike and did not cross-react with common cold coronaviruses. In convalescent patients, a median around 84% of post-vaccine SARS-CoV-2-reactive clones were detected only after vaccination, and vaccine-specific priming was suggested by this finding. The number of convalescent patients in the study was relatively small, and the study did not examine early timepoints following natural infection.

The table lists this clonotype with a few counts. Its antigen specificity is not known. No quality values exist for individual bases; no much larger clone is one base distant. For CDR1 and CDR2, the germline V gene (reference sequence) lists DFQATT and SNEGSKA. V sheds 0 bases and J sheds 0 bases, leaving 12 bases between their ends. From cysteine to phenylalanine, the CDR3 is 16 amino acids long. The entry retains the CDR3 DNA only, 48 bases that are in frame from base 1. Library generation was performed with PCR. At the Johns Hopkins FTIC core, DNA from the cultured CD4+ T cells underwent TCR sequencing with the Oncomine TCR Beta short-read assay. The QIAamp micro DNA kit was used to extract genomic DNA from the cultured CD4+ T cells. The Oncomine TCR Beta libraries from cultured CD4+ T cells were pooled using unique dual indexes and then sequenced on an Illumina iSeq 100. The paper's processing steps were these. Non-productive sequences were removed, and CDR3s that did not start with C, did not end with F or W, or were shorter than 7 amino acids were discarded. Antigen-specific clonotypes were identified using the MANAFEST web application through comparison of peptide-stimulated wells with reference and other culture wells. For a clone to be called positive, the clone needed an FDR below 0.05, an odds ratio above 5, and a productive frequency above 0.1% in at least two of three replicate wells. Cross-reactive clonotypes were defined as significantly expanded in both SARS-CoV-2 spike wells and at least one common cold coronavirus spike condition. Similarity between CDR3 sequences was evaluated in R version 3.6.1 using Levenshtein distances (stringdist) and unrooted phylogenetic trees (ape). TCRdb ran its own pipeline on the public reads, namely fastp trimming at Q25 and MiXCR clone calling, and kept in-frame beta chains. Duplicate CDR3 protein sequences are folded into a single record with the most common DNA and genes. TCRdb, rather than the study authors, made the V and J calls. This sample comprises under 20,000 distinct CDR3 sequences, about 50% of them detected only once. The top ten constitute around 9.5% of the sample.

The V and J segments used are TRBV20-1 and TRBJ2-1; a weak D assignment points to TRBD1 (5 bases agree). Sample: CD4+ T cells from blood, cultured in vitro. The clonotype originates from a human donor who had recovered from COVID-19. In nucleotide form, the sequence is TGCAGTGCTAGAGATATAGGGGAAAGCTCCTACAATGAGCAGTTCTTC. Its product reads: CSARDIGESSYNEQFF.